What follows describes a single T cell receptor beta chain. Its antigen remains unidentified. The junction and the germline gene differ at one end; a read error may be behind it. These data come from a study of T cells in Graves' hyperthyroidism and ophthalmopathy (dated by TCRdb to about 2019). Broadly, across the study: Peripheral blood samples were taken at initial diagnosis, before any treatment was given. TCR V-J signatures able to tell the groups apart were searched for in a discovery cohort of 90 to 100 patients, of whom over 40 had Graves' ophthalmopathy and roughly 57 had stable Graves' hyperthyroidism. Whether ophthalmopathy could be predicted prospectively was tested in an independent validation cohort made up of about 18 hyperthyroidism patients plus 17 patients who later progressed to ophthalmopathy. For training and testing, the 100 or so patients in the discovery cohort were randomly divided in a 7:3 ratio. In addition, the study compared T-cell repertoires in thyroid tissue and in blood from six Graves' hyperthyroidism patients. Once sampling was done, hyperthyroidism patients were given methimazole at a starting dose of 30 mg daily, whereas ophthalmopathy patients were given high-dose intravenous methylprednisolone. According to the paper, TCR Vbeta CDR3 sequencing was carried out on 135 peripheral blood samples, which came from fewer than 50 ophthalmopathy, 70 to 80 hyperthyroidism and about 17 progressor patients.

The TCR beta CDR3 regions were amplified from RNA transcripts. The first round of RT-PCR for the TCR CDR3 was performed with the HTBI primer set and the Qiagen OneStep RT-PCR kit. The libraries were constructed in a second round of multiplex PCR and then size-selected and purified. Sequencing of the libraries was done on an Illumina HiSeq2000 using paired-end 100 bp reads. In the original analysis: SOAPnuke was used to process the raw data, removing reads that contained adapters or uncalled bases, had a mean Phred below 15, or lacked an exact match to the constant primer or identifier. COPE v1.2.5 was used to merge high-quality paired reads, and clonotypes were defined as unique nucleotide sequences. MiTCR v1.1 was used to align the clonotypes against IMGT TRBV, TRBD and TRBJ reference segments. Only V-J combinations with frequency above 0.0001, covering roughly 99% of repertoires, were analysed. A TCS score was defined as the ratio between F50 (clonal expansion) and ExV (chaos), using BLOSUM62-based TCRdist between CDR3 peptides within each V-J. Welch's t-statistics and random forest reduced 500 to 550 V-J features to about 12, which were used in a naive Bayes classifier (R e1071). The public sequencing data were trimmed at Q25 with fastp and processed into clonotypes with MiXCR by TCRdb, which kept only in-frame beta chains. One record per CDR3 amino acid sequence lists the most common genes and DNA. These V and J calls rely on TCRdb rather than the paper's analysis. Present in this sample are about 360,000 distinct CDR3 sequences, approximately 14% of which were seen just once. Around 30% of the sample is in the top ten clones.

The hyperthyroidism patients were between 18 and 65 years old and newly diagnosed, with a disease duration of less than 2 months. Exclusion was applied to patients with uncontrolled infections, other autoimmune diseases, pregnancy or lactation. Diagnoses relied on clinical symptoms, serum thyroxine and TRAb, thyroid ultrasound and orbital computed tomography. For progressor patients, blood was drawn at the first diagnosis of hyperthyroidism, before any ophthalmopathy symptoms had appeared. PBMCs were isolated from approximately 10 ml of fresh peripheral blood by Ficoll-Paque density gradient centrifugation. Progressor patients were first diagnosed with Graves' hyperthyroidism and then developed ophthalmopathy during follow-up. Total RNA was extracted using Trizol reagent, and RNA quality was assessed on an Agilent 2100 Bioanalyzer. What the authors observed across the whole study: Most expanded thyroid clonotypes (frequency above 0.001) were also detected in blood, suggesting blood repertoires may reflect thyroid immune responses. Sample size was not statistically predetermined, and investigators were not blinded to group allocation. In validation, progression to ophthalmopathy was predicted by the model with about 70% sensitivity and just over 72% specificity, a median of 6.5 months before onset. In cross-validation, a model built on a 13 V-J signature told ophthalmopathy apart from stable hyperthyroidism with under 90% sensitivity and 81% to 82% specificity, and in testing the same model reached 80%/75%.

The CDR3 holds 16 amino acids from the cysteine to the phenylalanine. Here the CDR3 DNA is all that survives: 48 bases in frame from base 1. According to the germline V gene (reference sequence), CDR1 reads GTSNPN and CDR2 reads SVGIG. This TCR came from a woman between 18 and 29 years old with Graves' hyperthyroidism that later progressed to Graves' ophthalmopathy. The source material was blood. The chain uses TRBV30 and TRBJ2-1; TRBD2 agrees with 7 junctional bases. CDR3 region: CAWSGSLTGGRNDQFF. The DNA sequence follows: TGTGCCTGGAGCGGGAGTCTGACGGGAGGACGGAATGATCAGTTCTTC.